These 27 T cell receptor beta chains originate from one sample sequenced in a study of blood T cell repertoires in COVID-19. Here immunoSEQ multiplex PCR was the method, and the copy in TCRdb shows in-frame clones only, minus some. The sample has a few hundred thousand clones; around nine tenths are singletons. The sequencing sample was made of PBMCs or T cells enriched from blood (not recorded which). These receptors came from a woman between 50 and 59 years old who had recovered from COVID-19.

The chain has TRBV27 and TRBJ2-7; maybe TRBD2 (7 bases). Germline V gene lookup returns CDR1 MNHEY and CDR2 SMNVEV (reference sequence). Trimming stripped 1 base from V and 5 bases from J, with 12 bases between. CDR3 length equals 14 residues. The DNA of the CDR3 is TGTGCCAGCAGTTTATTAGGGGGGGCCCACGAGCAGTACTTC. Translating gives CASSLLGGAHEQYF.

The chain is built from TRBV5-1 and TRBJ1-2, with D unresolved. Per the germline V gene, CDR1 is SGHRS and CDR2 is YFSETQ. This CDR3 comprises 14 residues. The V and J ends lost 0 bases and 5 bases respectively, with 11 bases between them. The CDR3 coding sequence is TGCGCCAGCAGCTTGGCTGGAGGAGCGTATGGCTACACCTTC. Translating it yields CASSLAGGAYGYTF. Drawing the rest from reference TRBV5-1 and TRBJ1-2, the complete variable domain is KAGVTQTPRYLIKTRGQQVTLSCSPISGHRSVSWYQQTPGQGLQFLFEYFSETQRNKGNFPGRFSGRQFSNSRSEMNVSTLELGDSALYLCASSLAGGAYGYTFGSGTRLTVV.

This chain joins TRBV7-8 and TRBJ1-1; 7 positions agree with TRBD1. Unmatched junction bases numbered 14, after V lost 5 bases and J lost 5 bases. CDR1 is SGHVS, CDR2 FQNEAQ, per germline. The length of the CDR3 is 16 residues. CDR3 loop: CASSLGKRQGGTEAFF. CDR3 DNA sequence: TGTGCCAGCAGCCTAGGCAAGCGACAGGGTGGGACTGAAGCTTTCTTT.

The chain is built from TRBV9 and TRBJ2-4; a possible D gene is TRBD1 (9 bases). Germline V gives CDR1 SGDLS, CDR2 YYNGEE. The CDR3 loop spans 18 amino acids. V lost 0 bases and J lost 2, with 18 bases in between. The CDR3 protein is CASSVEVAGQGSKNIQYF. The CDR3 nucleotides are TGTGCCAGCAGCGTAGAGGTAGCGGGACAGGGCTCCAAAAACATTCAGTACTTC.

This rearrangement joins TRBV28 to TRBJ2-2; TRBD2 agrees at 8 bases. The V gene's germline CDR1 is MDHEN and CDR2 SYDVKM. V dropped 4 bases and J dropped 1; count of bases not matched to a gene: 5. CDR3 length equals 16 residues. CDR3 in DNA: TGTGCCAGCAGTTCGCCGGGGGGGCGGAACACCGGGGAGCTGTTTTTT. Encoded protein: CASSSPGGRNTGELFF.

The chain carries TRBV10-3 and TRBJ2-2; TRBD1 aligns across 7 bases. The V gene end was trimmed by 6 bases and the J gene end by 5 bases; junction bases not matched to a gene: 6. The CDR3 consists of 14 residues. From germline, CDR1 is ENHRY and CDR2 SYGVKD. This CDR3 is CAIRERQGTGELFF. CDR3 bases: TGTGCCATCAGGGAGAGACAGGGTACCGGGGAGCTGTTTTTT.

This clone was picked up one time. This chain connects TRBV6-5 to TRBJ1-4; TRBD1 agrees at 12 bases. CDR3 length equals 15 residues. J gave up 8 bases and V 8 bases, and 9 bases lay outside the gene matches. The germline V gene has CDR1 MNHEY and CDR2 SVGAGI. The CDR3 sequence is CASRKAGQGAEKLFF. CDR3 in DNA: TGTGCCAGCCGGAAGGCGGGACAGGGGGCCGAAAAACTGTTTTTT.

A note on this clone: One end of the junction varies from germline; a read error may be responsible. V usage is TRBV7-3 and J usage is TRBJ1-1; tentatively, D is TRBD1 (6 bases). CDR1 and CDR2 (germline): SGHTA, FQGTGA. This CDR3 spans 18 amino acids. The CDR3 is CASSSLGTARQDPIQNKF. The CDR3, as DNA: TGTGCCAGCAGCTCGCTGGGAACAGCCCGACAGGACCCCATACAGAACAAATTT. The whole variable domain, filled in from reference TRBV7-3 and TRBJ1-1, reads GAGVSQTPSNKVTEKGKYVELRCDPISGHTALYWYRQSLGQGPEFLIYFQGTGAADDSGLPNDRFFAVRPEGSVSTLKIQRTERGDSAVYLCASSSLGTARQDPIQNKFGQGTRLTVV.

This clone appeared once. V is TRBV28 and J is TRBJ1-6, with D maybe TRBD1 (6 bases). Trimming cost V 2 bases and J 4 bases, with 18 bases left between them. Per germline, CDR1 MDHEN and CDR2 SYDVKM. CDR3 length equals 18 residues. CDR3 coding DNA: TGTGCCAGCAGTTTAACCGGTTCAGGGCAGGGGTATAATTCACCCCTCCACTTT. This translates into CASSLTGSGQGYNSPLHF.

The J gene is TRBJ2-1, the V gene TRBV2, with a possible D match to TRBD2 (6 bases). Germline CDR1 and CDR2: SNHLY and FYNNEI. V gave up 6 bases and J gave up 3 bases, with 12 bases separating them. This CDR3 has 14 amino acids. The CDR3 nucleotides read TGTGCCAGCAGGATGGCTAGCGTCTACAATGAGCAGTTCTTC. It codes for CASRMASVYNEQFF.

The chain has TRBV9 and TRBJ1-2; 10 bases align to TRBD1. The J segment lost 5 bases and the V segment lost 4 bases, leaving 5 bases of the junction unmatched. Germline CDR1 SGDLS, CDR2 YYNGEE. CDR3 length: 14 amino acids. The CDR3 sequence is CASSPDRGQYGYTF. DNA for the CDR3: TGTGCCAGCAGCCCAGACAGGGGGCAATATGGCTACACCTTC.

CDR3 amino acids: CASSQVSLAGAETQYF. Here the CDR3 DNA reads TGCGCCAGCAGCCAAGTGAGTCTAGCGGGAGCAGAGACCCAGTACTTC. The chain links TRBV4-1 to TRBJ2-5; TRBD2 matches at 10 bases. Germline trimming cut 1 base from V and 4 bases from J; bases unmatched to any gene: 6. This CDR3 has 16 amino acids. CDR1 and CDR2 (germline): MGHRA, YSYEKL.

The rearrangement links TRBV7-2 to TRBJ1-6, with 10 positions matching TRBD1. Germline CDR1 is SGHTA and CDR2 is FQGNSA. The V gene end was trimmed by 2 bases and the J gene end by 9 bases; junction bases not matched to a gene: 7. The CDR3 is 16 amino acids. The CDR3 region has the DNA TGTGCCAGCAGCTTACAATCTGGACAGGGGGTTTCACCCCTCCACTTT. Encoded protein: CASSLQSGQGVSPLHF.

The chain uses TRBV7-2 and TRBJ2-2; TRBD1 matches 8 bases. The CDR3 contains 16 residues. With V trimmed by 5 bases and J by 3 bases, 8 bases remained unmatched. Germline-derived CDR1 and CDR2 are SGHTA and FQGNSA. CDR3 coding DNA: TGTGCCAGCAGCGGAAGACAGGGGACGGACACCGGGGAGCTGTTTTTT. Its protein product is CASSGRQGTDTGELFF.

CDR3 in amino acids: CASSSYYDTEAFF. CDR3 nucleotide sequence: TGTGCCAGCAGCTCGTATTATGACACTGAAGCTTTCTTT. This chain joins TRBV11-3 and TRBJ1-1; D is undetermined. With 4 bases removed from V and 3 bases from J, the gap between germline ends came to 9 bases. The length of the CDR3 is 13 residues. The V gene's germline CDR1 is SGHNT and CDR2 YENEEA.

The CDR3 here is CASTLRGDSYNEQFF. Written as DNA, the CDR3 is TGTGCCAGCACATTGCGGGGGGACTCCTACAATGAGCAGTTCTTC. The V call is TRBV7-9, the J call TRBJ2-1; TRBD2 aligns across 8 bases. V lost 7 bases, J lost 0 bases, and 5 bases stayed unmatched. Germline values: CDR1 SEHNR, CDR2 FQNEAQ (reference sequence). The CDR3 is made up of 15 amino acids.

The chain is built from TRBV5-8 and TRBJ2-3, with TRBD2 identical over 13 bases. CDR3 size: 16 residues. J lost 3 bases, V lost 3 bases, and 4 bases had no gene match. Germline CDR1 and CDR2: SGHTS and YDEGEE. CDR3 residues: CASSSWTSGRTDTQYF. The DNA for the CDR3 is TGTGCCAGCAGCTCGTGGACTAGCGGGAGAACAGATACGCAGTATTTT.

DNA for the CDR3: TGTGCCAGCAGTGAAGGACGGGGGACTCTCTATTATACGCAGTATTTT. Its protein product is CASSEGRGTLYYTQYF. The chain joins TRBV6-1 to TRBJ2-3; tentative D call: TRBD2 (6 bases). This CDR3 region has 16 residues. CDR1 and CDR2 from the germline V gene are MNHNS and SASEGT. Trimming shortened V by 1 base and J by 7 bases, and 18 bases separated the two germline ends.

Written as DNA, the CDR3 is TGTGCCAGCTCACAGACGCAGGGGGCCCTTTCTGGGGCCAACGTCCTGACTTTC. Its protein product is CASSQTQGALSGANVLTF. The rearrangement uses TRBV18 and TRBJ2-6; 8 nucleotides match TRBD1. From germline, CDR1 is KGHSH and CDR2 LQKENI. This CDR3 region has 18 residues. V trimming: 4 bases; J trimming: 1 base; junction bases outside the gene matches: 9.

This chain links TRBV12-5 with TRBJ2-2; TRBD2 matches 8 bases. The CDR3 loop spans 16 amino acids. Germline V gives CDR1 LGHNT, CDR2 FRNRAP. The J segment lost 8 bases and the V segment lost 1 base, leaving 9 bases of the junction unmatched. Here the CDR3 reads CASGLERGAGVGELFF. Here the CDR3 DNA reads TGTGCTAGTGGTTTGGAAAGAGGAGCGGGAGTTGGGGAGCTGTTTTTT.

The chain links TRBV5-5 to TRBJ2-2; no reliable D call. Germline V lookup: CDR1 SGHKS, CDR2 YYEKEE (reference sequence). The CDR3 runs to 14 residues. The germline V and J ends were trimmed by 1 base and 1 base, with 5 bases remaining between them. The CDR3 bases are TGTGCCAGCAGCTTGTGGCAGAACACCGGGGAGCTGTTTTTT. Its translation is CASSLWQNTGELFF.

This sequence joins TRBV2 and TRBJ1-2; D might be TRBD1 (6 bases). The CDR3 consists of 14 residues. Trimming pared 6 bases from V and 2 bases from J, leaving 13 bases between. CDR1 and CDR2 (germline): SNHLY, FYNNEI. The CDR3 loop is CASSPDQGNYGYTF. As DNA, the CDR3 is TGTGCCAGCAGCCCAGATCAGGGGAACTATGGCTACACCTTC. The whole variable domain, filled in from reference TRBV2 and TRBJ1-2, reads EPEVTQTPSHQVTQMGQEVILRCVPISNHLYFYWYRQILGQKVEFLVSFYNNEISEKSEIFDDQFSVERPDGSNFTLKIRSTKLEDSAMYFCASSPDQGNYGYTFGSGTRLTVV.

The chain carries TRBV7-3 and TRBJ1-1; D gene ambiguous. CDR1 is SGHTA, CDR2 FQGTGA, per germline. Between the trimmed V and J ends, which lost 0 bases and 7 bases, there was a span of 6 bases. The CDR3 has 12 amino acids. Written as DNA, the CDR3 is TGTGCCAGCAGCTTAACGGGCAGTGAAGCTTTCTTT. Translation gives CASSLTGSEAFF.

This chain joins TRBV4-1 and TRBJ1-5; D not certain. Per the germline V gene, CDR1 is MGHRA and CDR2 is YSYEKL. V gave up 0 bases and J gave up 2 bases, with 11 bases separating them. This CDR3 contains 16 residues. DNA of the CDR3: TGCGCCAGCAGCCAAGATTACCTAGGAGGCAATCAGCCCCAGCATTTT. This translates into CASSQDYLGGNQPQHF.

The chain has TRBV6-2 or TRBV6-3 and TRBJ1-1; D possibly corresponds to TRBD1 (6 bases). CDR1 and CDR2 from the germline V gene are MNHEY and SVGEGT. Trimming pared 4 bases from V and 1 base from J, leaving 10 bases between. The CDR3 length is 14 residues. As DNA, the CDR3 is TGTGCCAGCAGTTTCCGGGACAAGAACACTGAAGCTTTCTTT. Its protein is CASSFRDKNTEAFF.

V usage is TRBV2 and J usage is TRBJ1-2; D perhaps matches TRBD1 (5 bases). Trimming removed 6 bases from V and 2 bases from J, with 16 bases in between. Germline CDR1 is SNHLY and CDR2 is FYNNEI. The CDR3 is 15 amino acids. The CDR3 DNA follows: TGTGCCAGCAGGAAAATAGGGACTTTGAACTATGGCTACACCTTC. Translation: CASRKIGTLNYGYTF.

This chain connects TRBV27 to TRBJ1-2; 8 nucleotides match TRBD1. The V gene's germline CDR1 is MNHEY and CDR2 SMNVEV (reference sequence). V lost 6 bases to trimming and J lost 6 bases; unmatched junction nucleotides: 9. The CDR3 covers 14 residues. The CDR3 coding sequence is TGTGCCAGCAGCCCATTCCAGGGGGCGAATGGCTACACCTTC. It codes for CASSPFQGANGYTF.